A selection of T cell receptor beta chains follows, all from one sample in a study of T cell changes during pregnancy in multiple sclerosis. Method: immunoSEQ multiplex PCR; TCRdb's copy keeps in-frame clones and lacks some. Of roughly 100,000 clones listed, around 91% are singletons. The material sequenced was peripheral blood, taken after pregnancy. The receptors were sampled from a female donor in good health, enrolled as a control in a pregnancy study. CDR3s include the opening cysteine and the closing phenylalanine or tryptophan. A D gene is named only where the DNA matches it firmly. Only some rows state a clone size, as once, few, many or a class for expanded clones.

J	size	V	D	DNA	CDR3
TRBJ1-6	.	TRBV11-3	TRBD1	TGTGCCAGCAGCCCGATCGGGACAGGGCATTACAATAGGAATAATTCACCCCTCCACTTT	CASSPIGTGHYNRNNSPLHF
TRBJ2-1	.	TRBV6-6	.	TGTGCCAGCCTCTCTCTAGAGGAGCAGTTCTTC	CASLSLEEQFF
TRBJ2-1	.	TRBV10-2	.	TGCGCCAGCAGTGGGTCCAAGTTTGTAGCCGGCGTAAGCAATGAGCAGTTCTTC	CASSGSKFVAGVSNEQFF
TRBJ1-1	few	TRBV7-2	.	TGTGCCAGCAGCTTAGTAACAGTAAACTTT	CASSLVTVNF
TRBJ2-6	.	TRBV7-9	.	TGTGCCAGCAGCTCACCCCGAGAGGATCCCCCTGTTGGGGCCAACGTCCTGACTTTC	CASSSPREDPPVGANVLTF
TRBJ2-7	.	TRBV5-6	.	TGTGCCAGCAGCTTTCCTCAGGGTCACGAGCAGTACTTC	CASSFPQGHEQYF
TRBJ2-2	.	TRBV7-8	TRBD2	TGTGCCAGCAGCTCGGGGACTAGCGGGGGGGTAGACACCGGGGAGCTGTTTTTT	CASSSGTSGGVDTGELFF
TRBJ2-7	few	TRBV10-2	TRBD1	TGCGCCAGCAGGGACAGGGGCTACGAGCAGTACTTC	CASRDRGYEQYF
TRBJ2-1	.	TRBV7-3	TRBD2	TGTGCCAGCAGCTGGGGAGCGGGGGGCCCTTATGAGCAGTTCTTC	CASSWGAGGPYEQFF
TRBJ2-1	.	TRBV25-1	TRBD1	TGTGCCAGCAGTGAAGGGACAGGGAGGGATGAGCAGTTCTTC	CASSEGTGRDEQFF
TRBJ2-3	few	TRBV7-3	TRBD2	TGTGCCAGCAGCCGAACACTAGCGGGGGGCACAGATACGCAGTATTTT	CASSRTLAGGTDTQYF
TRBJ1-1	.	TRBV27	.	TGTGCCAGCAGAACACAGCTGAACACTGAAGCTTTCTTT	CASRTQLNTEAFF
TRBJ1-6	.	TRBV30	.	TGTGCCTGGTTTGCGAAGAATTCACCCCTCCACTTT	CAWFAKNSPLHF
TRBJ2-2	.	TRBV4-2	TRBD1	TGTGCCAGCGCTGCCGGGACAGGGAACACCGGGGAGCTGTTTTTT	CASAAGTGNTGELFF
TRBJ2-7	once	TRBV7-8	TRBD1	TGTGCCAGCAGCTCGGGACAGGGCGATACTTTCGAGCAGTACTTC	CASSSGQGDTFEQYF
TRBJ1-1	.	TRBV4-2	.	TGTGCCAGCAGCCAAGGATTAGCAGACACTGAAGCTTTCTTT	CASSQGLADTEAFF
TRBJ1-2	.	TRBV18	.	TGTGCCAGCTCACCACCTTCGGGGGAATCTAACTATGGCTACACCTTC	CASSPPSGESNYGYTF
TRBJ2-5	.	TRBV7-2	TRBD2	TGTGCCAGCAGCTGGACTAGCGGGGCTGCGGAGACCCAGTACTTC	CASSWTSGAAETQYF
TRBJ1-6	.	TRBV2	.	TGTGCCAGCACCAGTGGGTCGCAGAGGAATTCACCCCTCCACTTT	CASTSGSQRNSPLHF
TRBJ1-2	.	TRBV5-4	.	TGTGCCAGCAGCTTGGCGGGGTGGCCTAACTATGGCTACACCTTC	CASSLAGWPNYGYTF
TRBJ2-7	.	TRBV11-1	TRBD1	TGTGCCAGCAGCTTAGCCCCCGGACAGGCGAACTACGAGCAGTACTTC	CASSLAPGQANYEQYF
TRBJ1-2	.	TRBV18	.	TGTGCCAGCTCACGGATCGACGGCGTAGCTGGCTACACCTTC	CASSRIDGVAGYTF
TRBJ1-4	.	TRBV9	.	TGTGCCGAAAGGAGGGGACCTAATGAAAAACTGTTTTTT	CAERRGPNEKLFF
TRBJ1-2	.	TRBV28	.	TGTGCCAGCAGTTTTACAGGCCTTAACTATGGCTACACCTTC	CASSFTGLNYGYTF
TRBJ2-1	.	TRBV7-2	TRBD2	TGTGCCAGCAGCTTAGAATCTAGCGGGGGCGGGGGTGAGCAGTTCTTC	CASSLESSGGGGEQFF
TRBJ2-1	.	TRBV4-1	.	TGCGCCAGCAGCCAAGACAGGGGAGTCGGCAATGAGCAGTTCTTC	CASSQDRGVGNEQFF
TRBJ1-4	.	TRBV7-9	TRBD1	TGTGCCAGCAGCCAGACAGGGGTTAATGAAAAACTGTTTTTT	CASSQTGVNEKLFF
TRBJ2-3	.	TRBV5-1	TRBD1	TGCGCCAGCAGCTTGGCCTTTCCAGGGGGCTTTGAAGATACGCAGTATTTT	CASSLAFPGGFEDTQYF
TRBJ2-3	once	TRBV6-5	.	TGTGCCAGCAGTTACTTTGCGGGGTTACCAGATACGCAGTATTTT	CASSYFAGLPDTQYF
TRBJ1-1	.	TRBV5-6	.	TGTGCCAGCAGCCGCCTACTTAAGAACACTGAAGCTTTCTTT	CASSRLLKNTEAFF
TRBJ1-4	.	TRBV7-6	.	TGTGCCAGCAGCTCCCGGGTCCATGAAAAACTGTTTTTT	CASSSRVHEKLFF
TRBJ1-6	.	TRBV7-3	TRBD1	TGTGCCAGCAGCTTAACCGCAGGGGGAAATATGGGTTCACCCCTCCACTTT	CASSLTAGGNMGSPLHF
TRBJ1-2	.	TRBV6-1	.	TGTGCCAGCAGTGAAGCGGGGCGGGGTCGGGGCTACACCTTC	CASSEAGRGRGYTF
TRBJ2-2	.	TRBV29-1	.	TGCAGCGTCCGTCGACACCGGGGGACTCAGAGCACCGGGGAGCTGTTTTTT	CSVRRHRGTQSTGELFF
TRBJ2-3	once	TRBV7-8	.	TGTGCCAGCAGCTTAGCCCCTCCTAGAGATACGCAGTATTTT	CASSLAPPRDTQYF
TRBJ2-1	.	TRBV27	TRBD1	TGTGCCAGCAGTCCCGGGACAGGGTCGTATGAGCAGTTCTTC	CASSPGTGSYEQFF
TRBJ1-1	.	TRBV6-5	.	TGTGCCAGCAGATCCCCGGGTAGGAGGGGCACTGAAGCTTTCTTT	CASRSPGRRGTEAFF
TRBJ1-5	.	TRBV5-8	.	TGTGCCAGCAGCTTATGGGGGGATAGCAATCAGCCCCAGCATTTT	CASSLWGDSNQPQHF
TRBJ2-5	.	TRBV2	TRBD2	TGTGCCAGCAGCCCGATTAGCGGGGGGGGTCAAGAGACCCAGTACTTC	CASSPISGGGQETQYF
TRBJ2-1	.	TRBV5-1	TRBD1	TGCGCCAGCAGCATATCCGGGACAGGAGAGCAGTTCTTC	CASSISGTGEQFF
TRBJ2-7	medium-sized	TRBV7-7	.	TGTGCTAGCAGCTTAGATTCGGACAGCTCCAACGAGCAGTACTTC	CASSLDSDSSNEQYF
TRBJ1-1	.	TRBV5-1	.	TGCGCCAGCAGCTTGGCCGCAGGATCCACTGAAGCTTTCTTT	CASSLAAGSTEAFF
TRBJ1-4	.	TRBV6-6	.	TGTGCCAGCAGTTACTCGTTTGATGCGGTCGGAAAACTGTTTTTT	CASSYSFDAVGKLFF
TRBJ1-5	.	TRBV7-2	.	TGTGCCAGCAGCGTTCAGGGCAATCAGCCCCAGCATTTT	CASSVQGNQPQHF
TRBJ2-1	.	TRBV2	.	TGTGCCAGCAGTGAAGGTGTGTCCCAAATCGGTGAGCAGTTCTTC	CASSEGVSQIGEQFF
TRBJ1-6	.	TRBV27	.	TGTGCCAGCAGCATCGTCCACACGCTGGGAGATAATTCACCCCTCCACTTT	CASSIVHTLGDNSPLHF
TRBJ1-6	.	TRBV30	.	TGTGCCTGGCTAGAACTATATAATTCACCCCTCCACTTT	CAWLELYNSPLHF
TRBJ1-2	.	TRBV9	TRBD1	TGTGCCAGCAGCCCGGAAACAGGGGGGTATGGCTACACCTTC	CASSPETGGYGYTF
TRBJ2-1	.	TRBV6-1	TRBD2	TGTGCCAGCAGTGAAGCCGGGACTAGCGTCTACAATGAGCAGTTCTTC	CASSEAGTSVYNEQFF
TRBJ1-2	.	TRBV7-9	.	TGTGCCAGCAGCTTAAGTTCTAGTGGCTACACCTTC	CASSLSSSGYTF
TRBJ2-7	.	TRBV5-6	.	TGTGCCAGCAGCCGCAGGGTTCCCTACGAGCAGTACTTC	CASSRRVPYEQYF
TRBJ2-3	.	TRBV7-3	TRBD1	TGTGCCAGCAGCTTACTGCAGGGGGTGAATACGCAGTATTTT	CASSLLQGVNTQYF